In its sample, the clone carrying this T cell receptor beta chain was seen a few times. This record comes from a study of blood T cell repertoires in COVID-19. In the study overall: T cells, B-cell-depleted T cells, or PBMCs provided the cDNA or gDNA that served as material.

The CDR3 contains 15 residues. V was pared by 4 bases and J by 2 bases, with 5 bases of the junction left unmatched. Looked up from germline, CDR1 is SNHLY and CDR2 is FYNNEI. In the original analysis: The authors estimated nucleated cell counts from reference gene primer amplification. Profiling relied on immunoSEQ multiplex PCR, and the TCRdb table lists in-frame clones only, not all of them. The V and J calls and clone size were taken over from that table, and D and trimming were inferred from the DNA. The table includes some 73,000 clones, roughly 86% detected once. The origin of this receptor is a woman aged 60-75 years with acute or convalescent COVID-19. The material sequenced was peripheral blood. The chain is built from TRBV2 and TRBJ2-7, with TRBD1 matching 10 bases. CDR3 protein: CASSADRGLAYEQYF. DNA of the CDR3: TGTGCCAGCAGTGCTGACAGGGGGCTGGCCTACGAGCAGTACTTC.